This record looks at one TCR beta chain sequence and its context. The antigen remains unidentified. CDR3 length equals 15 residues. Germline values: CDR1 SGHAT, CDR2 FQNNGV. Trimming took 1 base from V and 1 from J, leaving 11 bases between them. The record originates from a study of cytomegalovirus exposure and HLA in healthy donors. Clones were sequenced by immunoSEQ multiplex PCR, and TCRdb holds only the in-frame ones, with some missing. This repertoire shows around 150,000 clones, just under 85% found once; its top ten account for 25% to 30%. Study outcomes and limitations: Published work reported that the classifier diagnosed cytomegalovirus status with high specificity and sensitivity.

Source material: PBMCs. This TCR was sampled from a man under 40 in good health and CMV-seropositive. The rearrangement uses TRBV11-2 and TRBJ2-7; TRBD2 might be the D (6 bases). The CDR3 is CASSLGPGTSYEQYF. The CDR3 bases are TGTGCCAGCAGCTTAGGCCCTGGGACTTCCTACGAGCAGTACTTC.